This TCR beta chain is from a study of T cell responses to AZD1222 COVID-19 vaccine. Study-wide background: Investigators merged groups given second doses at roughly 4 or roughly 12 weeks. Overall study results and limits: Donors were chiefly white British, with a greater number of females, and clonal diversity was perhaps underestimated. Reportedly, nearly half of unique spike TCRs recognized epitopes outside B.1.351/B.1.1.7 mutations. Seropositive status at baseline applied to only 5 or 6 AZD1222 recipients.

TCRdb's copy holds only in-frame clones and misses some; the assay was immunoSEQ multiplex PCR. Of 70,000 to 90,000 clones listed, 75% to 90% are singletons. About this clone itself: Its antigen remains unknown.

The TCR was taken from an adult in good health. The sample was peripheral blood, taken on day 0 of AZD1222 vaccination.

The CDR3 nucleotides are TGTGCCAGCAGTGACCCACATGGAAACACCATATATTTT. This translates into CASSDPHGNTIYF. The chain couples TRBV6-4 to TRBJ1-3; D remains unclear. The length of the CDR3 is 13 residues. CDR1 MRHNA and CDR2 SNTAGT come from the germline V gene. The V end lost 2 bases, the J end lost 3 bases, and 5 bases lay between the germline ends.